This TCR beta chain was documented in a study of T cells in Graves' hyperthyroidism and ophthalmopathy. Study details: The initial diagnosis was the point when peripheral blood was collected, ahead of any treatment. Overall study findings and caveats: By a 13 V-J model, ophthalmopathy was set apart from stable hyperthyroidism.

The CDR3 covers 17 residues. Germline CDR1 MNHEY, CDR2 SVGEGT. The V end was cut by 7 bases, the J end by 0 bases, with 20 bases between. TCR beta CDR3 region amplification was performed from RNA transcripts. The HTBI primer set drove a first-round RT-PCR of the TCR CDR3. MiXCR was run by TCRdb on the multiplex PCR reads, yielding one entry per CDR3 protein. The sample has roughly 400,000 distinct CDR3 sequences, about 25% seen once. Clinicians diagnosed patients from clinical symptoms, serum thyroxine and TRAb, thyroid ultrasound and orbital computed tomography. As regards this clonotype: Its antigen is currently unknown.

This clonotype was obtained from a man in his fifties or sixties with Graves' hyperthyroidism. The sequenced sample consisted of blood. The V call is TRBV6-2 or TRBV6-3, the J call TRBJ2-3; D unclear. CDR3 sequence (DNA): TGTGCCAGCACCCCTCGTTACCTGGACCCCAGCACAGATACGCAGTATTTT. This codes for CASTPRYLDPSTDTQYF.